This T cell receptor (beta chain) was sequenced for a study of control samples from healthy donors and cancer patients (dated by TCRdb to the early 2020s). Counted from cysteine to phenylalanine, this CDR3 has 15 amino acids. Only the CDR3 portion is preserved as DNA: 45 bases, with reading frame beginning at the first base. As encoded in the germline V gene, CDR1 is MGHDK while CDR2 is SYGVNS. Here V drops 2 bases and J drops 8 bases, and the junction holds 7 bases not matched to any gene. Library preparation was by the immunoSEQ multiplex PCR assay. The immuneACCESS repertoire file appears here via TCRdb, limited to in-frame rearrangements. These files lack a portion of the clones; in checked studies, under half of the deficit traces to unresolved V genes, and the cause of the others is not known. In this sample the table shows 200,000 to 250,000 clones, 85% to 95% of which occur a single time. The ten biggest clones cover less than 1.6% of the sample.

A remark on this clone: Its antigen is not yet known. The record has no base qualities; no much larger clone is one base away.

The receptor was derived from a man in his fifties in good health. The sample comprised blood. Recombination joined TRBV25-1 with TRBJ1-4, with 8 junctional bases fitting TRBD1. The CDR3 in this case is CASSEGQGSHEKLFF. The DNA sequence follows: TGTGCCAGCAGTGAAGGACAGGGTTCACACGAAAAACTGTTTTTT.